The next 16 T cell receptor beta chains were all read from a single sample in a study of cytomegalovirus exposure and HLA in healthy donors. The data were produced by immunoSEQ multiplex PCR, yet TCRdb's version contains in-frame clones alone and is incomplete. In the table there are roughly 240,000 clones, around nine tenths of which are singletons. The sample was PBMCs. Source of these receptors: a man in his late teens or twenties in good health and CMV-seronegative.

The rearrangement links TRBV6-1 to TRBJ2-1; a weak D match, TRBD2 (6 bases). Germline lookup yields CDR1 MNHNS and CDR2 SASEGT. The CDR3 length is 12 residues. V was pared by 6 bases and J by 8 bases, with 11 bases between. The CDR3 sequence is CASSAGRDEQFF. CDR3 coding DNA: TGTGCCAGCAGCGCGGGACGGGATGAGCAGTTCTTC.

In nucleotides, the CDR3 is TGTGCCAGCAGCTCGGGACAGGGGAATACCGGGGAGCTGTTTTTT. Its translation: CASSSGQGNTGELFF. The chain recombines TRBV28 with TRBJ2-2; 10 positions agree with TRBD1. CDR1 is MDHEN and CDR2 is SYDVKM in the germline V gene. The CDR3 runs 15 residues. V was pared by 6 bases and J by 5 bases, with 6 bases of the junction left unmatched.

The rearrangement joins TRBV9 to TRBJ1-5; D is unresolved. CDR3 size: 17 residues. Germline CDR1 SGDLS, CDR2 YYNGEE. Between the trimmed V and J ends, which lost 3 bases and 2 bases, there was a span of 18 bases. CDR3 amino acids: CASSGEEPSGGNQPQHF. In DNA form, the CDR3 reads TGTGCCAGCAGCGGAGAAGAACCATCCGGAGGCAATCAGCCCCAGCATTTT.

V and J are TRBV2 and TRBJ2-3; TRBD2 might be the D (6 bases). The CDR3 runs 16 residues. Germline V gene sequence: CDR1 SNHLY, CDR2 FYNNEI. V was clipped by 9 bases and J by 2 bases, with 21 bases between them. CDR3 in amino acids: CARTPVGSGFTDTQYF. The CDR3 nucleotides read TGTGCCAGGACCCCCGTGGGTAGCGGATTCACAGATACGCAGTATTTT.

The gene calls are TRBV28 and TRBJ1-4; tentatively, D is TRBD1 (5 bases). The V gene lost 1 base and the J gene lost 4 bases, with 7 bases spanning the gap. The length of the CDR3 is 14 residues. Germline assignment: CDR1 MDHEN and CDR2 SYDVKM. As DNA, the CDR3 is TGTGCCAGCAGTTTATACAGGCATAATGAAAAACTGTTTTTT. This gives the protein CASSLYRHNEKLFF.

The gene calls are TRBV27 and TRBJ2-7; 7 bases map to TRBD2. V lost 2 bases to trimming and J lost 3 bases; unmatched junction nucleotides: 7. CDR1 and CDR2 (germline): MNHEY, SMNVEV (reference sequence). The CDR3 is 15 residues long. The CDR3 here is CASSLSGDGVYEQYF. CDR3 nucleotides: TGTGCCAGCAGTTTAAGCGGGGATGGAGTCTACGAGCAGTACTTC.

The CDR3 DNA follows: TGTGCCATCAGTGTTAGGAAACTAGCGGGATCCGAGCAGTACTTC. It encodes CAISVRKLAGSEQYF. The chain couples TRBV10-3 to TRBJ2-7; 10 bases map to TRBD2. Losses at the gene ends were 4 bases for V and 6 bases for J; bases not matched to a gene: 9. The CDR3 runs 15 residues. Looked up from germline, CDR1 is ENHRY and CDR2 is SYGVKD.

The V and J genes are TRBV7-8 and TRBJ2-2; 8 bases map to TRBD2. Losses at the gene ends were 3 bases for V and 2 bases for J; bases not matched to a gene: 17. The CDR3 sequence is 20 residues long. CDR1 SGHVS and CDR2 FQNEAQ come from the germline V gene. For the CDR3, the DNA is TGTGCCAGCAGCTTCTACGCCGGGAGGGCCCCCTCCCCTAACACCGGGGAGCTGTTTTTT. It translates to CASSFYAGRAPSPNTGELFF.

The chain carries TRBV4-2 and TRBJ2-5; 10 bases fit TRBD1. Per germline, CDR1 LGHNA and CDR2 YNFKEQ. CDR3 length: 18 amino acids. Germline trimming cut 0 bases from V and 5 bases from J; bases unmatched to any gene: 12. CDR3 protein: CASSQDIQGTGVRETQYF. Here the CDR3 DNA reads TGTGCCAGCAGCCAAGATATACAAGGGACAGGGGTTCGGGAGACCCAGTACTTC.

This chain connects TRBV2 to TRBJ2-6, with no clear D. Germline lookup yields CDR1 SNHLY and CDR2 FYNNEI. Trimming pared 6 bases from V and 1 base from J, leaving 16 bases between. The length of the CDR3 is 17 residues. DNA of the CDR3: TGTGCCAGCAGAGCTAAATTCCAGGCTTCTGGGGCCAACGTCCTGACTTTC. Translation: CASRAKFQASGANVLTF.

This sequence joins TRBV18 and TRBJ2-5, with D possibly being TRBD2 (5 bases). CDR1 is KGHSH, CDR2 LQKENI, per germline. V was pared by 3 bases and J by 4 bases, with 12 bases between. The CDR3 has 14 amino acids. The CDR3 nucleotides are TGTGCCAGCTCACCCCCTAGCTCCGGAGAGACCCAGTACTTC. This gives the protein CASSPPSSGETQYF.

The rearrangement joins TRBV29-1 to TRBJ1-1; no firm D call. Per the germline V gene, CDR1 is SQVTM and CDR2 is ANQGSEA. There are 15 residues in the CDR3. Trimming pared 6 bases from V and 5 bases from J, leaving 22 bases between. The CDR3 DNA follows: TGCAGCGTCTCGACTGAGGCCCAAAGGAGGACTGAAGCTTTCTTT. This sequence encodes CSVSTEAQRRTEAFF.

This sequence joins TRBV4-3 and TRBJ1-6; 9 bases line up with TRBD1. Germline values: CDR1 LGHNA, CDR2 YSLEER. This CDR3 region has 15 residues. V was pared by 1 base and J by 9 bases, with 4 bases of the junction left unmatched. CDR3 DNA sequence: TGCGCCAGCAGCCAAGCGACAGGGGGGACTTCACCCCTCCACTTT. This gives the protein CASSQATGGTSPLHF.

The CDR3 spells CASTDFSSTETDTQYF. CDR3 DNA sequence: TGTGCCAGCACCGATTTCTCCTCAACAGAGACAGATACGCAGTATTTT. V gene TRBV7-9 combines with J gene TRBJ2-3; D is unresolved. Trimming removed 7 bases at V and 3 bases at J, with 20 bases between. CDR1 and CDR2 (germline): SEHNR, FQNEAQ (reference sequence). The CDR3 contains 16 residues. Variable domain in full (rest from reference TRBV7-9 and TRBJ2-3): DTGVSQNPRHKITKRGQNVTFRCDPISEHNRLYWYRQTLGQGPEFLTYFQNEAQLEKSRLLSDRFSAERPKGSFSTLEIQRTEQGDSAMYLCASTDFSSTETDTQYFGPGTRLTVL.

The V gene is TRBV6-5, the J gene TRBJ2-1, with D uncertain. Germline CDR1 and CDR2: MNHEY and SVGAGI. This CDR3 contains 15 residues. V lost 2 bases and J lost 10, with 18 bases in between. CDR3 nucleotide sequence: TGTGCCAGCAGTTACGGCCTAGGTAGCTTAGAAGAGCAGTTCTTC. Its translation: CASSYGLGSLEEQFF.

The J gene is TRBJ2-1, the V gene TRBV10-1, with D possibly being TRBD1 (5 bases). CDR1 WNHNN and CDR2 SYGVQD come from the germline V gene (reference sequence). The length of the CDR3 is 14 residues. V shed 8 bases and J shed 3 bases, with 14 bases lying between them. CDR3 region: CASSPGSGYNEQFF. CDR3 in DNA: TGCGCCAGCTCCCCAGGGTCGGGCTACAATGAGCAGTTCTTC.